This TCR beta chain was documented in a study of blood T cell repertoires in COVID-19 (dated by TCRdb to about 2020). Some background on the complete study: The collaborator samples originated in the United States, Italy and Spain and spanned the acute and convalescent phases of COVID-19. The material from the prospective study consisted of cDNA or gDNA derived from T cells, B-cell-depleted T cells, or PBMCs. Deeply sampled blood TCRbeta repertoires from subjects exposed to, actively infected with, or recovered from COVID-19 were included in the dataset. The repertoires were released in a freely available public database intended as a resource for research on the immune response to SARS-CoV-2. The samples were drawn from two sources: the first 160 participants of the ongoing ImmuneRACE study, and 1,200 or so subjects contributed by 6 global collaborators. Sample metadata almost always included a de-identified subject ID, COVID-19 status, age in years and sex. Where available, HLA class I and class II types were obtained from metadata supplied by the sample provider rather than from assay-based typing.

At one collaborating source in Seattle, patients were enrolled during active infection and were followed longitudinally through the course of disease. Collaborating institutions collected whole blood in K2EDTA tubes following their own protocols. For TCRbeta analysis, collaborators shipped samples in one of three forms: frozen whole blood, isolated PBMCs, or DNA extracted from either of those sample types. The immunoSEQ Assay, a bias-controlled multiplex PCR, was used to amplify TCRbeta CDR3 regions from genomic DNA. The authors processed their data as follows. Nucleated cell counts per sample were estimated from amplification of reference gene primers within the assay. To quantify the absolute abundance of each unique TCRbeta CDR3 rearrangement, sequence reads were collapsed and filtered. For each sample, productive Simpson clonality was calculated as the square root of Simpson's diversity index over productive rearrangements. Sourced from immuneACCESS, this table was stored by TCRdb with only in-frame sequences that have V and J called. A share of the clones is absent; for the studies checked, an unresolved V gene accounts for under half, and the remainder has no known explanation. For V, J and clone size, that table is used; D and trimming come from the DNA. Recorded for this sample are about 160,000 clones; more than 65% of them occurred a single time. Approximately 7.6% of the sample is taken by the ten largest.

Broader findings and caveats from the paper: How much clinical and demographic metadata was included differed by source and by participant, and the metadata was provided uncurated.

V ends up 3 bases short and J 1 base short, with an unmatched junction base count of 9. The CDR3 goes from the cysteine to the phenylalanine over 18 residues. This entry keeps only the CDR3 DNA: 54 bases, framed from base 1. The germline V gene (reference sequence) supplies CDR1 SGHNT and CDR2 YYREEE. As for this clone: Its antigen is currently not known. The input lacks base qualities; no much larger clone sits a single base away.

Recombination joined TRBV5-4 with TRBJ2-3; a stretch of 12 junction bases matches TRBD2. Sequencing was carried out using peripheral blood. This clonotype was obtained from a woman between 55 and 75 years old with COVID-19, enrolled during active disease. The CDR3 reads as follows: CASSSGLAGIVGTDTQYF. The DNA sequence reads TGTGCCAGCAGCTCAGGACTAGCGGGGATCGTTGGCACAGATACGCAGTATTTT.